The entry that follows covers one TCR beta chain sequence. Its antigen target is currently unknown. The record has no base qualities; no much larger clone is one base away. This entry belongs to a study of shared clonotypes between healthy human individuals (TCRdb year 2020). Some background on the complete study: A few men and a couple of women, aged 18 to 49 years, made up the cohort. To estimate repertoire size and how much clonotype sharing occurs between individuals, the study deeply sequenced the blood TCR repertoires of about five healthy adults. Different laboratories and diverse techniques were used to prepare libraries and sequence TCR repertoires, to increase sequencing depth and limit assay-specific biases. For each donor, three plates each were used for CD4 naive and CD4 memory, two plates were used for CD8 naive, and one plate was used for CD8 memory. Between about 0.85 and 9.5 billion PBMCs per donor were obtained by leukapheresis.

Using the deep immunoSEQ assay, TCR CDR3 regions were amplified from genomic DNA by multiplex PCR. For each cell subset, the extracted genomic DNA was distributed evenly across all wells of several immunoSEQ 96-well plates, and each plate served as one replicate. For sorted subsets, around 0.2 ug of genomic DNA, equivalent to some 30,000 T cell genomes, went into each replicate PCR. Purified libraries were quantified with a Qubit 3.0 fluorometer, sized on a Bioanalyzer 2100, and re-quantified with the KAPA Library Quantification kit. Each immunoSEQ 96-well plate was sequenced on its own single-read 150-cycle Illumina NextSeq 550 flow cell. Per the original workflow: Because the immunoSEQ output held only junctional sequences and lacked quality scores, the filtering could not match the filtering applied to full-length reads. Sequences were annotated with PyIR, a Python wrapper for IgBLAST v1.9, and V/J genes and CDR3 were assigned using IMGT germline references. Reads with weak V/J assignments (E-value above 1e-6), missing CDR3, stop codons, out-of-frame junctions, or ambiguous translated residues were removed. A V3J clonotype was defined by an identical inferred V gene, J gene, and CDR3 amino acid sequence. The percentage overlap between two repertoires was calculated by dividing the number of shared unique clonotypes by the size of the smaller repertoire. RTK rarefaction, the Chao1 estimator, and Recon v2.1 estimates of unobserved clonotypes were used to assess repertoire richness. Generation probabilities were computed with OLGA for all TCRbeta clonotypes obtained by the gDNA method from four donors. The table comes from immuneACCESS by way of TCRdb, which keeps in-frame sequences with V and J called. Part of the clones is missing from these tables; in studies checked, under half for an unresolved V gene and the rest for unknown reasons. Clone size and the V and J calls come from that table; the DNA yielded D and trimming. A total of under 200,000 clones appear in this sample, 90% to 95% of them only once. The ten largest clones add up to 0.065% to 0.07% of the sample.

Beyond this particular receptor, the publication reports: Incomplete sequencing was indicated by rarefaction of sorted-subset datasets, despite the large sequencing depth. Sharing across a few donors was observed for around 4.8% of naive CD4, under 4% of naive CD8, roughly 2.4% of memory CD4, and less than 0.45% of memory CD8 clonotypes. Naive subsets generally had larger estimated clonotype richness than memory subsets. Compared with non-shared clonotypes, the clonotypes found in all four sorted-subset donors had higher generation probabilities. Sampling was limited to blood, and TCR repertoires in tissue likely differ from TCR repertoires in blood. Pairwise subsampling led to the expectation that sequencing depth would affect the degree of clonotype sharing among donors. Because the study included only a small number of donors, the genetic and exposure-history diversity represented was limited.

Based on the germline V gene, the CDR1 and CDR2 sequences are MDHEN and SYDVKM. The germline V and J ends show losses of 6 bases and 4 bases respectively, and no gene match explains 9 bases of the junction. The CDR3 covers 14 residues, taking in both the cysteine and the phenylalanine. Here the CDR3 DNA is all that survives: 42 bases in frame from base 1. The donors were healthy, HIV-negative adults who had no recently reported acute infections or vaccinations. All donors were Caucasian adults living in Nashville, Tennessee, USA. CD4+ T cells were enriched by magnetic negative selection, after which naive cells were positively selected on CD45RA and the negative fraction was taken as the memory subset. Blood was collected by leukapheresis, and PBMCs were isolated by Ficoll-Histopaque density gradient centrifugation and then cryopreserved in liquid nitrogen vapor phase. Analytical flow cytometry was used to check the purity and quantity of each magnetically sorted T cell population. Genomic DNA was isolated from each sorted fraction and quantified by UV absorbance on a Nanodrop 2000c.

The sequenced sample consisted of naive CD4+ T cells sorted from blood. Sample cell subset or site, as interpreted from the label and publication: CD45RA+ positively selected. The chain uses TRBV28 and TRBJ2-7, and 7 junctional nucleotides match TRBD2. The clonotype originates from a woman under 40 in good health. The CDR3 region reads CASSPNGRLYEQYF. In nucleotide form, the sequence is TGTGCCAGCAGCCCCAACGGGAGGCTTTACGAGCAGTACTTC.